A single sample gave rise to the 26 T cell receptor beta chains below, sequenced in a study of beta chain features in type 1 diabetes (dated by TCRdb to 2016 to 2019). Receptor amplification or capture employed the immunoSEQ multiplex PCR assay. The entire isolated RNA was reverse transcribed using the High Capacity cDNA Reverse Transcription Kit, and thus expressed TCRB transcripts were sequenced. TCRdb mirrors the immuneACCESS table, restricted to in-frame sequences. Some clones are absent from its copies; in checked studies, under half trace to an unresolved V gene, and the reason for the others is unknown. This sample holds fewer than 900,000 clones; under 20% were observed only once. 0.023% of the sample comes from the top ten. What was sequenced was naive CD4+ T cells from blood. In the paper's terms, the cell subset or site label means: true naive CD4+ T cells. These TCRs come from a woman younger than 35 in good health.

This clone was observed once. The V gene is TRBV28, the J gene TRBJ1-5; D gene uncertain. The V gene lost 6 bases and the J gene lost 5 bases, with 17 bases spanning the gap. The CDR3 length is 15 residues. CDR1 is MDHEN and CDR2 is SYDVKM in the germline V gene. CDR3 DNA sequence: TGTGCCAGCAGCTTACCTGACCCCAGGCATCAGCCCCAGCATTTT. This gives the protein CASSLPDPRHQPQHF. The entire variable domain, with the rest obtained from reference TRBV28 and TRBJ1-5, is as follows: DVKVTQSSRYLVKRTGEKVFLECVQDMDHENMFWYRQDPGLGLRLIYFSYDVKMKEKGDIPEGYSVSREKKERFSLILESASTNQTSMYLCASSLPDPRHQPQHFGDGTRLSIL.

The chain carries TRBV28 and TRBJ1-5, with D possibly TRBD1 on 6 matching bases. The V end lost 2 bases, the J end lost 5 bases, and 19 bases lay between the germline ends. The germline gives CDR1 MDHEN, CDR2 SYDVKM. This CDR3 region has 17 residues. CDR3 sequence reads: CASSLDRMVRGYQPQHF. In nucleotides, the CDR3 is TGTGCCAGCAGTTTAGACAGGATGGTTCGGGGGTATCAGCCCCAGCATTTT.

The chain employs TRBV2 and TRBJ2-2; 7 nucleotides align to TRBD1. V was clipped by 3 bases and J by 4 bases; unmatched bases: 5. The CDR3 runs 15 residues. From germline, CDR1 is SNHLY and CDR2 FYNNEI. The CDR3 DNA sequence: TGTGCCAGCAGTGAGGGCAGGGGGAGCACCGGGGAGCTGTTTTTT. Its translation is CASSEGRGSTGELFF.

This sequence joins TRBV20-1 and TRBJ2-4; D uncertain. The germline V gene encodes CDR1 DFQATT and CDR2 SNEGSKA (reference sequence). CDR3 length: 10 amino acids. V was trimmed by 5 bases and J by 2 bases, leaving 1 base between them. The CDR3 sequence is CSASKNIQYF. For the CDR3, the DNA is TGCAGTGCTTCCAAAAACATTCAGTACTTC.

There are a few counts of this clone. This chain connects TRBV28 to TRBJ2-6; D is possibly TRBD2 (6 bases). The CDR3 consists of 17 residues. CDR1 is MDHEN, CDR2 SYDVKM, per germline. The V gene lost 4 bases and the J gene lost 1 base, with 14 bases spanning the gap. CDR3: CASSSGLPGSGANVLTF. The CDR3 DNA sequence: TGTGCCAGCAGTTCGGGACTGCCAGGATCTGGGGCCAACGTCCTGACTTTC.

V usage is TRBV27 and J usage is TRBJ2-3; 8 positions agree with TRBD2. The CDR3 has 13 residues. The V and J ends lost 6 bases and 3 bases, in that order; junction bases with no gene match: 2. Germline values: CDR1 MNHEY, CDR2 SMNVEV (reference sequence). This CDR3 reads CASRKRGTDTQYF. The CDR3 DNA reads TGTGCCAGCAGAAAGCGGGGGACAGATACGCAGTATTTT.

This chain links TRBV6-5 with TRBJ1-1; D not certain. In germline, CDR1 is MNHEY, CDR2 SVGAGI. V was clipped by 0 bases and J by 3 bases, with 8 bases between them. The CDR3 has 14 amino acids. The chain's CDR3 is CASSYSRDDTEAFF. The DNA for the CDR3 is TGTGCCAGCAGTTACTCGAGGGATGACACTGAAGCTTTCTTT.

The chain carries TRBV29-1 and TRBJ1-1, with unresolved D. This CDR3 spans 11 amino acids. V lost 8 bases and J 1 base, leaving 8 bases between the germline ends. Germline V CDR1 and CDR2: SQVTM, ANQGSEA. CDR3 in amino acids: CSSTGNTEAFF. Written as DNA, the CDR3 is TGCAGCTCCACGGGGAACACTGAAGCTTTCTTT.

V is TRBV7-2 and J is TRBJ2-3; TRBD2 aligns across 12 bases. V trimming: 2 bases; J trimming: 1 base; junction bases outside the gene matches: 4. This CDR3 has 17 amino acids. CDR1 and CDR2 from the germline V gene are SGHTA and FQGNSA. The CDR3 region has the DNA TGTGCCAGCAGCTTACGACGGACTAGCGGGGGCACAGATACGCAGTATTTT. Amino acids: CASSLRRTSGGTDTQYF.

The V and J genes are TRBV7-9 and TRBJ1-2; 9 bases agree with TRBD1. Germline V gene sequence: CDR1 SEHNR, CDR2 FQNEAQ (reference sequence). The CDR3 consists of 16 residues. V trimming: 4 bases; J trimming: 5 bases; junction bases outside the gene matches: 11. The CDR3 DNA sequence: TGTGCCAGCAGCTCCCAGTGGGGGACAGGGCTTTATGGCTACACCTTC. Translation gives CASSSQWGTGLYGYTF.

V is TRBV19 and J is TRBJ2-1; 8 positions match TRBD2. CDR1 and CDR2 (germline): LNHDA, SQIVND (reference sequence). With 1 base clipped from V and 3 bases from J, the junction kept 8 bases outside the gene matches. The CDR3 loop spans 17 amino acids. In nucleotides, the CDR3 is TGTGCCAGTAGTATAGCGTTTCCGGGAGGGCTCTACAATGAGCAGTTCTTC. Translated, it gives CASSIAFPGGLYNEQFF.

The chain is built from TRBV5-1 and TRBJ2-1, with D unclear. Germline V gene lookup returns CDR1 SGHRS and CDR2 YFSETQ. The V gene lost 0 bases and the J gene lost 6 bases, with 10 bases spanning the gap. There are 14 residues in the CDR3. CDR3 DNA sequence: TGCGCCAGCAGCTTGGTCCTAATGGCCAATGAGCAGTTCTTC. Its protein product is CASSLVLMANEQFF. The entire variable domain, with the rest obtained from reference TRBV5-1 and TRBJ2-1, is as follows: KAGVTQTPRYLIKTRGQQVTLSCSPISGHRSVSWYQQTPGQGLQFLFEYFSETQRNKGNFPGRFSGRQFSNSRSEMNVSTLELGDSALYLCASSLVLMANEQFFGPGTRLTVL.

Concerning this clone itself: Different DNA sequences within this sample yield the same CDR3. The chain recombines TRBV15 with TRBJ2-5, with D hard to call. The CDR3 extends over 12 amino acids. CDR1 is LNHNV and CDR2 is YYDKDF in the germline V gene (reference sequence). V was cut by 0 bases and J by 4 bases, with 3 bases left in between. Here the CDR3 DNA reads TGTGCCACCAGCAGAGATCTAGAGACCCAGTACTTC. Encoded protein: CATSRDLETQYF.

In the case of this clone: A read error may be the cause here, since a much bigger clone is one base away. Within the sample, other DNA sequences also encode this same CDR3. The chain recombines TRBV11-2 with TRBJ1-1; D ambiguous. Looked up from germline, CDR1 is SGHAT and CDR2 is FQNNGV. The CDR3 has 13 amino acids. V lost 1 base, J lost 1 base, and 4 bases lay in between. CDR3 sequence: CASSLGRNTEAFF. CDR3 DNA: TGTGCCAGCAGCTTAGGCAGGAACACTGAAGCTTTCTTT.

The chain is built from TRBV18 and TRBJ2-1, with 9 bases identical to TRBD1. V lost 6 bases, J lost 5 bases, and 11 bases stayed unmatched. Germline assignment: CDR1 KGHSH and CDR2 LQKENI. The CDR3 contains 16 residues. The CDR3 here is CASSIPNRGRDNEQFF. CDR3 nucleotides: TGTGCCAGCTCTATACCGAACAGGGGGCGGGACAATGAGCAGTTCTTC.

This clone has more than one count but fewer than ten. This chain links TRBV2 with TRBJ2-1, with D perhaps given as TRBD1 or TRBD2 (5 bases each). The CDR3 runs 13 residues. V was shortened by 8 bases and J by 4 bases, with 12 bases between the two germline ends. The germline V gene encodes CDR1 SNHLY and CDR2 FYNNEI. The CDR3 spells CASGTEVYNEQFF. The CDR3 DNA reads as TGTGCCAGCGGGACGGAAGTTTACAATGAGCAGTTCTTC.

The chain recombines TRBV7-2 with TRBJ2-1; no definite D call. Trimming left V 5 bases short and J 4 bases short, with 9 bases between. Looked up from germline, CDR1 is SGHTA and CDR2 is FQGNSA. The CDR3 contains 13 residues. CDR3 nucleotides: TGTGCCAGCAGCCCACCGAGGTACAATGAGCAGTTCTTC. Translating gives CASSPPRYNEQFF.

A few counts support this clone. The J gene is TRBJ2-7, the V gene TRBV18; D possibly corresponds to TRBD2 (6 bases). Germline lookup yields CDR1 KGHSH and CDR2 LQKENI. Trimming took 2 bases from V and 3 from J, leaving 11 bases between them. This CDR3 is built from 14 residues. Here the CDR3 reads CASSPWERVYEQYF. The CDR3 nucleotides are TGTGCCAGCTCACCATGGGAGCGGGTCTACGAGCAGTACTTC.

The chain uses TRBV6-1 and TRBJ1-2; D is unclear. The ends were cut back, 6 bases at V and 5 bases at J, with 7 bases in the middle. CDR3 length: 11 amino acids. From germline, CDR1 is MNHNS and CDR2 SASEGT. The CDR3 protein is CASRDQYGYTF. The CDR3, as DNA: TGTGCCAGCAGGGACCAGTATGGCTACACCTTC.

This clone turned up a few times. The chain joins TRBV6-9 to TRBJ2-5; D may be TRBD2 (7 bases). The germline gives CDR1 MNHGY, CDR2 SVAAGI. Trimming pared 10 bases from V and 5 bases from J, leaving 23 bases between. The CDR3 has 15 residues. The CDR3: CATKVGGGGSETQYF. CDR3 coding DNA: TGTGCCACCAAGGTTGGGGGGGGCGGGTCGGAGACCCAGTACTTC.

J is TRBJ2-5 and V is TRBV5-1; tentatively, D is TRBD2 (6 bases). CDR3 length: 18 amino acids. Germline V gene lookup returns CDR1 SGHRS and CDR2 YFSETQ. V lost 1 base and J lost 0, with 19 bases in between. Here the CDR3 DNA reads TGCGCCAGCAGCTTGCCTCGGGGCCAACTAGCCAACCAAGAGACCCAGTACTTC. It is translated as CASSLPRGQLANQETQYF.

The rearrangement uses TRBV27 and TRBJ1-5; TRBD1 might be the D (5 bases). V lost 5 bases and J 0 bases, leaving 11 bases between the germline ends. Germline assignment: CDR1 MNHEY and CDR2 SMNVEV (reference sequence). The CDR3 is 15 amino acids. CDR3 loop: CASSASGGSNQPQHF. CDR3 coding DNA: TGTGCCAGCAGTGCGTCGGGGGGTAGCAATCAGCCCCAGCATTTT.

Notes on this clone: Other nucleotide sequences from this sample produce the same CDR3. The chain uses TRBV7-9 and TRBJ2-3; no firm D call. V lost 0 bases, J lost 0 bases, and 4 bases lay in between. The CDR3 extends over 14 amino acids. CDR1 and CDR2 (germline): SEHNR, FQNEAQ (reference sequence). CDR3 sequence (DNA): TGTGCCAGCAGCTTAGCGGCTAGCACAGATACGCAGTATTTT. Amino acid sequence: CASSLAASTDTQYF. The complete variable domain, with remaining parts taken from reference TRBV7-9 and TRBJ2-3, reads DTGVSQNPRHKITKRGQNVTFRCDPISEHNRLYWYRQTLGQGPEFLTYFQNEAQLEKSRLLSDRFSAERPKGSFSTLEIQRTEQGDSAMYLCASSLAASTDTQYFGPGTRLTVL.

This clone was seen only a few times. Here the CDR3 DNA reads TGTGCCAGCAGTTTCGACAGTCGAGCGTTCTATGGCTACACCTTC. Amino acids: CASSFDSRAFYGYTF. The chain has TRBV6-1 and TRBJ1-2, with D possibly matching TRBD1 (5 bases). The germline V and J ends were trimmed by 5 bases and 4 bases, with 17 bases remaining between them. CDR1 and CDR2 (germline): MNHNS, SASEGT. This CDR3 has 15 residues.

Only a few counts were recorded for this clone. The genes are TRBV4-3 and TRBJ2-2; 9 bases match TRBD1. Germline V gene sequence: CDR1 LGHNA, CDR2 YSLEER. The CDR3 totals 16 residues. Trimming removed 4 bases from V and 6 bases from J; junction bases left unmatched: 9. CDR3 sequence (DNA): TGCGCCAGCAGCCGAGTTCTTGGACAGGGGCCCGGGGAGCTGTTTTTT. Its translation: CASSRVLGQGPGELFF.

The V and J genes are TRBV19 and TRBJ2-5, with TRBD2 identical over 11 bases. Germline V gives CDR1 LNHDA, CDR2 SQIVND (reference sequence). Germline trimming cut 7 bases from V and 3 bases from J; bases unmatched to any gene: 10. CDR3 length: 16 amino acids. The CDR3 DNA is TGTGCCAGTACTCAGACTAGCGGGACAATAAAAGAGACCCAGTACTTC. Translation: CASTQTSGTIKETQYF.